The following is a TCR beta chain sequence with its context. Its antigen target is currently unknown. No base quality information exists; no much larger clone differs at one position. The sample is drawn from a study of blood T cells in healthy people across ages (dated by TCRdb to about 2015). As for the study more broadly: Template switching captured roughly one uniquely barcoded TCR beta cDNA molecule per two T cells in model experiments. The study measured age-related changes in TCR beta repertoire diversity using deep sequencing normalized with unique cDNA molecular identifiers. Donors were grouped into four age groups: young (average roughly 15 years), middle-aged (around 39), aged (about 60) and long-lived (just over 80). To avoid experimental bias, donors of different ages were distributed randomly across sequencing lanes. Using the same blood draw, the study looked at two additional independent replicas of 1 million unique cDNA reads for two donors, one aged 18 to 29 and the other aged 80 or older.

The donors were roughly 39 Caucasian individuals from Russia, aged roughly 6 to 100 years, who were systemically healthy. Approximately 9 milliliters of peripheral blood were collected from each donor into EDTA-treated Vacutainer tubes. PBMCs were isolated by Ficoll-Paque density-gradient centrifugation, with at least 6.5 million obtained per sample. Trizol reagent was used to extract total RNA from PBMCs, with at least 5.5 micrograms per sample. For every donor, flow cytometry on a PBMC aliquot measured the percentage of naive CD45RAhigh/CD27high T cells. Summary of the overall study and its limitations: As age increased, observed TCR beta diversity per million T cells dropped in a roughly linear way, and a significant reduction was already evident by age about 40. Because donor CMV infection status was unknown, age-related changes in expanded clonotypes were potentially confounded. Observed TCR beta diversity correlated strongly with the percentage of naive T cells measured by flow cytometry. Estimates of total diversity from one million sequenced T cells were regarded as lower bounds and underestimates. Conclusive comparison of naive and antigen-experienced compartments was prevented by the profiling of bulk unsorted PBMCs. The long-lived group showed more naive CD4+ T cells, fewer expanded clones and increased TCR diversity than the aged group, suggesting age selection.

In the germline V gene, CDR1 corresponds to MDHEN and CDR2 to SYDVKM. Here V drops 5 bases and J drops 4 bases, and the junction holds 8 bases not matched to any gene. Spanning cysteine to phenylalanine, the CDR3 consists of 16 amino acids. The read is trimmed to its CDR3 DNA, 48 bases read in frame from base 1. The protocol used for the library was 5' RACE. Instrument on record: Illumina HiSeq 2500. A second PCR of about 7 to 12 cycles was performed with a sample-barcoded 5' primer and a J-beta primer mix. A template-switch 5' adaptor carrying 12 random nucleotides introduced a unique molecular identifier onto each TCR beta cDNA molecule. Each sample yielded at least 3 million CDR3-containing paired-end reads. All of the RNA was converted into first-strand cDNA using the Mint cDNA synthesis kit, with a TRBC-specific oligonucleotide serving as the primer. Following uracil-DNA glycosylase treatment, all cDNA underwent a first 18-cycle PCR with the universal primers M1SS and BC2_uni_R. In the original analysis: Each sample was normalized by randomly selecting 1 million high-quality reads, each carrying a distinct molecular identifier. Reads with shared molecular identifiers were discarded instead of being binned into consensus sequences. MiTCR, with a Q25 quality threshold and the strictest error-elimination algorithm, was used for CDR3 identification, clonotype clustering and error correction. A nonparametric unseen species model with Euler transformation was used to estimate a lower bound on total TCR beta diversity. TCRdb applied fastp at Q25 and MiXCR to the public reads, then kept only in-frame beta chains. For every CDR3 protein sequence, its rows merge into one entry that carries the most common genes and DNA. The V and J calls were determined by TCRdb, not by the authors. The sample table holds approximately 850,000 distinct CDR3 sequences, of which roughly 44% were seen once. The ten most abundant clones make up approximately 19% of the sample.

Source material: blood. The chain employs TRBV28 and TRBJ2-1; the central 10 bases match TRBD1. The origin of this receptor is a man between 60 and 70 years old in good health. Here is the DNA: TGTGCCAGCAGTAGCTTAGGGGACAGGGGATACAATGAGCAGTTCTTC. This yields the protein CASSSLGDRGYNEQFF.